Below, 24 T cell receptor beta chains from the same sample are listed, as sequenced in a study of spatial heterogeneity in lung cancer. TCRdb re-called the 5' RACE reads through MiXCR, storing one row per CDR3 protein. The repertoire consists of more than 9,500 distinct CDR3 sequences, with roughly 14% occurring once and the leading ten covering 15%. Overall study results and limits: How many expanded intratumoral alpha and beta TCRs were present tracked the tumor mutation count, which was a count of nonsynonymous mutations.

Time point noted: sample taken at primary tumor resection. These TCRs' antigens remain unknown. Specimen: lung tumor tissue, collected at surgery. All receptors derive from a male donor with early-stage non-small cell lung cancer.

This clonotype was observed a few times. V gene TRBV11-3 combines with J gene TRBJ2-7; 9 nucleotides align to TRBD1. The germline V gene has CDR1 SGHNT and CDR2 YENEEA. The CDR3 has 15 residues. The V segment lost 5 bases and the J segment 2 bases; nucleotides outside the gene matches: 7. The chain's CDR3 is CASSQEGQGAYEQYF. CDR3 DNA: TGTGCCAGCAGCCAGGAGGGACAGGGAGCCTACGAGCAGTACTTC. Filled out from reference TRBV11-3 and TRBJ2-7, the complete variable domain reads EAGVVQSPRYKIIEKKQPVAFWCNPISGHNTLYWYLQNLGQGPELLIRYENEEAVDDSQLPKDRFSAERLKGVDSTLKIQPAELGDSAVYLCASSQEGQGAYEQYFGPGTRLTVT.

The sample holds many counts of this clonotype. The chain links TRBV7-9 to TRBJ1-4; maybe TRBD1 (6 bases). The V and J ends lost 0 bases and 7 bases respectively, with 15 bases between them. The CDR3 extends over 16 amino acids. Germline V lookup: CDR1 SEHNR, CDR2 FQNEAQ (reference sequence). The CDR3 loop reads CASSLATGSGGEKLFF. CDR3 sequence (DNA): TGTGCCAGCAGCTTAGCAACAGGGTCGGGAGGTGAAAAACTGTTTTTT.

This clonotype was recorded a few times. The chain employs TRBV29-1 and TRBJ2-3; the D gene is possibly TRBD1 (6 bases). The CDR3 length is 12 residues. CDR1 and CDR2 from the germline V gene are SQVTM and ANQGSEA. The ends were cut back, 8 bases at V and 8 bases at J, with 17 bases in the middle. The CDR3 DNA sequence: TGCAGCCTCCTGGGGGTACAGGGTACGCAGTATTTT. Amino acids: CSLLGVQGTQYF.

This sequence joins TRBV7-2 and TRBJ2-2; D remains unclear. Trimming cost V 5 bases and J 1 base, with 11 bases left between them. In germline, CDR1 is SGHTA, CDR2 FQGNSA. The CDR3 is 15 amino acids. Written as DNA, the CDR3 is TGTGCCAGCAGCCCCCACGGAATGAACACCGGGGAGCTGTTTTTT. It is translated as CASSPHGMNTGELFF.

The chain carries TRBV10-3 and TRBJ2-7; TRBD1 matches at 11 bases. This CDR3 contains 15 residues. Germline V gene data show CDR1 as ENHRY and CDR2 as SYGVKD. V shed 6 bases, J shed 0 bases, and the junction held 4 bases outside the gene matches. CDR3 in amino acids: CAIRPGTGGSYEQYF. The CDR3 DNA is TGTGCCATCAGGCCCGGGACAGGGGGCTCCTACGAGCAGTACTTC.

As regards this clonotype: Its ends do not fully match the called genes, so a read error is possible. The chain couples TRBV5-1 to TRBJ2-3; D may be TRBD1 (6 bases). Germline V gene data show CDR1 as SGHRS and CDR2 as YFSETQ. The CDR3 is 14 amino acids. CDR3 residues: CASSLEGGPDTQYF. The CDR3 bases are TGTGCCAGCAGCTTGGAAGGGGGACCAGATACGCAGTATTTT.

By share, this clonotype counts as medium-sized. The chain is built from TRBV29-1 and TRBJ2-7; 10 bases are a match to TRBD2. Trimming took 3 bases from V and 5 from J; bases not matched to a gene: 7. Germline loops: CDR1 SQVTM, CDR2 ANQGSEA. This CDR3 contains 14 residues. CDR3 nucleotide sequence: TGCAGCGTTGAGAGGCCTAGCGGGAGTCACGAGCAGTACTTC. Its translation is CSVERPSGSHEQYF.

This clonotype was seen at least ten times. The gene calls are TRBV20-1 and TRBJ2-1; 11 nucleotides line up with TRBD2. This CDR3 is built from 15 residues. The junction had 8 bases not matched to a gene; V was cut back by 4 bases and J by 6 bases. Germline lookup yields CDR1 DFQATT and CDR2 SNEGSKA (reference sequence). The CDR3 loop is CSATPLLAGANEQFF. The CDR3 region has the DNA TGCAGTGCTACCCCACTACTAGCGGGGGCCAATGAGCAGTTCTTC.

Ten or more counts support this clonotype. This chain joins TRBV5-6 and TRBJ1-1; 7 bases match TRBD1. V shed 5 bases, J shed 0 bases, and the junction held 7 bases outside the gene matches. Germline assignment: CDR1 SGHDT and CDR2 YYEEEE. This CDR3 has 15 amino acids. CDR3 protein: CASRQLDRLNTEAFF. CDR3 in DNA: TGTGCCAGCAGACAACTGGACAGGTTGAACACTGAAGCTTTCTTT.

This clonotype was seen many times. V gene TRBV29-1 combines with J gene TRBJ2-3; perhaps TRBD2 as D (5 bases). The germline CDR1 and CDR2 sequences are SQVTM and ANQGSEA. The CDR3 sequence is 13 residues long. Trimming stripped 6 bases from V and 7 bases from J, with 17 bases between. The CDR3 DNA reads TGCAGCGTGGCAGGCTCCGGGGATAATACGCAGTATTTT. Its protein is CSVAGSGDNTQYF.

This clonotype was observed many times. This chain connects TRBV20-1 to TRBJ1-6; D uncertain. Germline CDR1 reads DFQATT; CDR2 reads SNEGSKA (reference sequence). Trimming took 0 bases from V and 13 from J, leaving 19 bases between them. The CDR3 loop spans 15 amino acids. CDR3 nucleotides: TGCAGTGCTAGAGATCCCCCCGGTTATTATCCGCCCCTCCACTTT. This gives the protein CSARDPPGYYPPLHF.

The chain joins TRBV3-1 to TRBJ2-3; 10 bases line up with TRBD2. Trimming cost V 3 bases and J 2 bases; bases outside gene matches: 5. This CDR3 comprises 16 residues. CDR1 and CDR2 from the germline V gene are LGHDT and YNNKEL (reference sequence). DNA of the CDR3: TGTGCCAGCAGCCATTTCGGACTAGCGGACACAGATACGCAGTATTTT. Translated: CASSHFGLADTDTQYF.

By sample fraction, this clonotype is medium-sized. The CDR3: CASSPREGTASRNEQFF. The CDR3 bases are TGTGCCAGCAGCCCGCGGGAAGGGACTGCCTCGCGGAATGAGCAGTTCTTC. The genes are TRBV7-9 and TRBJ2-1, with D perhaps TRBD2 (6 bases). The germline CDR1 and CDR2 sequences are SEHNR and FQNEAQ (reference sequence). The CDR3 is made up of 17 amino acids. Trimming removed 5 bases at V and 7 bases at J, with 24 bases between.

This clonotype was seen many times. The CDR3 region is CASSQQRGESGELFF. In DNA form, the CDR3 reads TGTGCCAGCAGCCAACAGCGGGGGGAAAGCGGGGAGCTGTTTTTT. The gene calls are TRBV3-1 and TRBJ2-2; 9 bases align to TRBD2. CDR3 length equals 15 residues. The junction had 5 bases not matched to a gene; V was cut back by 2 bases and J by 7 bases. The germline V gene encodes CDR1 LGHDT and CDR2 YNNKEL (reference sequence).

Written as DNA, the CDR3 is TGTGCCAGCTCATGGGGTCCTAACAATGAGCAGTTCTTC. It yields the protein CASSWGPNNEQFF. The chain joins TRBV18 to TRBJ2-1, with unresolved D. This CDR3 comprises 13 residues. V was trimmed by 5 bases and J by 5 bases, leaving 10 bases between them. Germline lookup yields CDR1 KGHSH and CDR2 LQKENI.

By share, this clonotype counts as medium-sized (0.01 to 0.1%). This CDR3 is CASSLVGTLRDEQFF. The CDR3 DNA reads TGTGCCAGCAGCTTAGTAGGGACTCTGAGGGATGAGCAGTTCTTC. The chain carries TRBV7-2 and TRBJ2-1; D might be TRBD2 (6 bases). The CDR3 contains 15 residues. V was pared by 1 base and J by 8 bases, with 15 bases between. Germline loops: CDR1 SGHTA, CDR2 FQGNSA.

This clonotype was counted ten times or more. V usage is TRBV7-9 and J usage is TRBJ1-1; possible D gene TRBD1, 5 bases. Per the germline V gene, CDR1 is SEHNR and CDR2 is FQNEAQ (reference sequence). This CDR3 region has 15 residues. The V end was cut by 2 bases, the J end by 5 bases, with 15 bases between. CDR3 sequence reads: CASSLRAGSQTEAFF. In DNA form, the CDR3 reads TGTGCCAGCAGCTTAAGGGCAGGGAGTCAAACTGAAGCTTTCTTT.

The rearrangement joins TRBV6-5 to TRBJ2-7; unclear D gene. Trimming left V 5 bases short and J 4 bases short, with 12 bases between. Germline V gene data show CDR1 as MNHEY and CDR2 as SVGAGI. This CDR3 has 13 residues. In nucleotides, the CDR3 is TGTGCCAGCAGTCCTACAAATACTTACGAGCAGTACTTC. Translation gives CASSPTNTYEQYF.

This chain links TRBV12-3 or TRBV12-4 with TRBJ2-2, with a weak D call TRBD1 (6 bases). The CDR3 spans 13 residues. Trimming took 6 bases from V and 3 from J, leaving 8 bases between them. CDR3 sequence (DNA): TGTGCCAGCAGGAGACAGGACACCGGGGAGCTGTTTTTT. This codes for CASRRQDTGELFF.

The chain carries TRBV28 and TRBJ2-1; 11 nucleotides line up with TRBD2. V dropped 3 bases and J dropped 12; count of bases not matched to a gene: 1. The CDR3 runs to 12 residues. Germline assignment: CDR1 MDHEN and CDR2 SYDVKM. Here the CDR3 DNA reads TGTGCCAGCAGTTTCGGACTAGCGGGGCAGTTCTTC. This gives the protein CASSFGLAGQFF.

There are a few counts of this clonotype. V usage is TRBV20-1 and J usage is TRBJ1-1; 7 positions match TRBD1. Germline CDR1 DFQATT, CDR2 SNEGSKA (reference sequence). This CDR3 is 13 amino acids long. Trimming removed 3 bases from V and 6 bases from J; junction bases left unmatched: 7. CDR3: CSARSRGRSEAFF. CDR3 bases: TGCAGTGCTAGGTCCAGGGGGAGATCTGAAGCTTTCTTT.

This clonotype was detected many times. This rearrangement joins TRBV4-1 to TRBJ1-5; perhaps TRBD1 as D (5 bases). CDR3 length: 17 amino acids. Germline V gives CDR1 MGHRA, CDR2 YSYEKL. Trimming took off 2 bases at V and 6 bases at J, with 20 bases between the two ends. CDR3 sequence (DNA): TGCGCCAGCAGCCAATCACAAGTCGCAGGGATTGGTCAGCCCCAGCATTTT. Its protein product is CASSQSQVAGIGQPQHF.

This clonotype was seen ten or more times. V usage is TRBV10-2 and J usage is TRBJ2-2; 7 nucleotides agree with TRBD2. With V trimmed by 6 bases and J by 4 bases, 5 bases remained unmatched. This CDR3 has 14 residues. In germline, CDR1 is WSHSY, CDR2 SAAADI. In DNA form, the CDR3 reads TGCGCCAGCAGAGGTAGCGGGTTCACCGGGGAGCTGTTTTTT. This codes for CASRGSGFTGELFF.

This clonotype is classed as medium-sized. The chain uses TRBV20-1 and TRBJ2-3; 8 nucleotides align to TRBD2. The length of the CDR3 is 16 residues. The germline gives CDR1 DFQATT, CDR2 SNEGSKA (reference sequence). V lost 0 bases and J lost 2; bases outside the gene matches: 7. CDR3 DNA sequence: TGCAGTGCTAGAGATACGCGGGGGGCCCACACAGATACGCAGTATTTT. Residues: CSARDTRGAHTDTQYF.